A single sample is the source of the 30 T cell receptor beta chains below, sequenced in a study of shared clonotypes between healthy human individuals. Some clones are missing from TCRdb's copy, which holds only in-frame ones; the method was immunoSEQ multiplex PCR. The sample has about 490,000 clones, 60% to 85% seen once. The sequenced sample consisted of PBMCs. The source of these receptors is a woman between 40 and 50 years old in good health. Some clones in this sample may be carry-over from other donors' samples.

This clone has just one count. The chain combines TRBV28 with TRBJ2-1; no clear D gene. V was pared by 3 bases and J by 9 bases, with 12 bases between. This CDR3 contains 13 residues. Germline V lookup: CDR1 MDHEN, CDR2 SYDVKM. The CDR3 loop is CASSFRSSGEQFF. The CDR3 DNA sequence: TGTGCCAGCAGTTTTCGGTCCTCGGGTGAGCAGTTCTTC.

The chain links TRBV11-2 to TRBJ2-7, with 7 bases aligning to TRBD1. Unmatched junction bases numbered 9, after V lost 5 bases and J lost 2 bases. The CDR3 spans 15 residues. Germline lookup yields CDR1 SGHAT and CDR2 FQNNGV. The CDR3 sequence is CASSNIRGPAYEQYF. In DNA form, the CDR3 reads TGTGCCAGCAGCAACATTAGGGGGCCCGCCTACGAGCAGTACTTC. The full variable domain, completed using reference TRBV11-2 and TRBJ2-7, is EAGVAQSPRYKIIEKRQSVAFWCNPISGHATLYWYQQILGQGPKLLIQFQNNGVVDDSQLPKDRFSAERLKGVDSTLKIQPAKLEDSAVYLCASSNIRGPAYEQYFGPGTRLTVT.

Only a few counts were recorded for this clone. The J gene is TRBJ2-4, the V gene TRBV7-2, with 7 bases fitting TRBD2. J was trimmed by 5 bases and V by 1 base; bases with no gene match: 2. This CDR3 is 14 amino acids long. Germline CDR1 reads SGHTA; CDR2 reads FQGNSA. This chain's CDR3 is CASSLVAGENIQYF. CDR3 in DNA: TGTGCCAGCAGCTTAGTGGCGGGAGAAAACATTCAGTACTTC.

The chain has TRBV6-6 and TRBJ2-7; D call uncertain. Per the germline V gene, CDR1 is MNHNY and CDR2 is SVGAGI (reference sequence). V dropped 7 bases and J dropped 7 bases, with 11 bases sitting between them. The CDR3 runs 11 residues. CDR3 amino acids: CASTTGKEQYF. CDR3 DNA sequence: TGTGCCAGCACCACCGGAAAGGAGCAGTACTTC.

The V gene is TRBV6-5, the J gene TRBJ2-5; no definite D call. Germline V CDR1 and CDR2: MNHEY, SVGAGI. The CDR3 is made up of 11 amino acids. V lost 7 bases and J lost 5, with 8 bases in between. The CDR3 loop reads CASIGRETQYF. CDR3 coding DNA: TGTGCCAGCATCGGACGGGAGACCCAGTACTTC.

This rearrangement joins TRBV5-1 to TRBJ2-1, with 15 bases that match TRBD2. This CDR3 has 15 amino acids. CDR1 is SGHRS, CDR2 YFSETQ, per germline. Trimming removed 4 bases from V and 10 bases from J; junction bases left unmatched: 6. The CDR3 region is CASSQGLAGGSEQFF. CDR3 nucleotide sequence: TGCGCCAGCAGCCAAGGACTAGCGGGAGGGTCCGAGCAGTTCTTC.

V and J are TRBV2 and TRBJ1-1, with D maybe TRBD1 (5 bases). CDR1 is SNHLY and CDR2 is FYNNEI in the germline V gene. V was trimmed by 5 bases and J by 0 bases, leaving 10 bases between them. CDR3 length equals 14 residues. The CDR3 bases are TGTGCCAGCAGTTTGGGGACGGTGAACACTGAAGCTTTCTTT. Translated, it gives CASSLGTVNTEAFF.

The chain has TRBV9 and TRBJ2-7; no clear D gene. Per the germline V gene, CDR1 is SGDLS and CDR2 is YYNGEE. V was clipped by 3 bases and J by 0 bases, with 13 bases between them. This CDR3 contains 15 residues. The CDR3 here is CASSAIREPSYEQYF. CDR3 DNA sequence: TGTGCCAGCAGCGCCATAAGAGAGCCCTCCTACGAGCAGTACTTC.

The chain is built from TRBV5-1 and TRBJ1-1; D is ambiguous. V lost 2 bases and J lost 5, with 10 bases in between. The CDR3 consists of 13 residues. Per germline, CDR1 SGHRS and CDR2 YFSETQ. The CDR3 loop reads CASSLDTRTEAFF. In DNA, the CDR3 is TGCGCCAGCAGCTTAGACACTCGGACTGAAGCTTTCTTT.

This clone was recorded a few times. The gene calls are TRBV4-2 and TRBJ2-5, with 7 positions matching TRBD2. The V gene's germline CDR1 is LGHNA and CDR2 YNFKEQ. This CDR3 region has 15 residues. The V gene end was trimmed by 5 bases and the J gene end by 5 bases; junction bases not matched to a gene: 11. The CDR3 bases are TGTGCCAGCAGCGATGGGGGGGTTGGTGGGGAGACCCAGTACTTC. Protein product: CASSDGGVGGETQYF.

CDR3 bases: TGTGCCAGCAGTTCCACGTGGACTAGCGGAGGTATAGAGACCCAGTACTTC. Translating it yields CASSSTWTSGGIETQYF. The chain is built from TRBV5-4 and TRBJ2-5; 10 nucleotides agree with TRBD2. The CDR3 consists of 17 residues. Germline trimming cut 5 bases from V and 4 bases from J; bases unmatched to any gene: 14. Germline values: CDR1 SGHNT, CDR2 YYREEE (reference sequence).

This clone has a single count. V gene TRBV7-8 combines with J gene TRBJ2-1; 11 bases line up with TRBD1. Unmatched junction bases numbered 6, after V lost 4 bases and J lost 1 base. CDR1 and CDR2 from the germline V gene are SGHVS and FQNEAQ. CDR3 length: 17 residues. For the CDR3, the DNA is TGTGCCAGCAGCTCCAGGACAGGGGGCATTTCCTACAATGAGCAGTTCTTC. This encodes CASSSRTGGISYNEQFF.

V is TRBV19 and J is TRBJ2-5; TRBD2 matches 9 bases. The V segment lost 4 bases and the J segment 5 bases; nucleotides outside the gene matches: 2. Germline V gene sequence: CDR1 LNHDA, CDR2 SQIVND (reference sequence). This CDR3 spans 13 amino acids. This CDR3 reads CASSNLAGETQYF. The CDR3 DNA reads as TGTGCCAGTAGTAATCTAGCGGGGGAGACCCAGTACTTC.

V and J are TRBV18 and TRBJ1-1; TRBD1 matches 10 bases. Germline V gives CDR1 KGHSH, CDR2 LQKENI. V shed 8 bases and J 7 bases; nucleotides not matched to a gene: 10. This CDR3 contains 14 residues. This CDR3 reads CASQVPGQGFEAFF. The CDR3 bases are TGTGCCAGCCAAGTACCGGGACAGGGGTTTGAAGCTTTCTTT.

This CDR3 is CASSRTGGLETQYF. DNA of the CDR3: TGTGCCAGCAGCAGAACAGGGGGCTTGGAGACCCAGTACTTC. This chain connects TRBV9 to TRBJ2-5; 9 bases fit TRBD1. CDR1 and CDR2 from the germline V gene are SGDLS and YYNGEE. The CDR3 is 14 residues long. V lost 4 bases, J lost 5 bases, and 6 bases stayed unmatched.

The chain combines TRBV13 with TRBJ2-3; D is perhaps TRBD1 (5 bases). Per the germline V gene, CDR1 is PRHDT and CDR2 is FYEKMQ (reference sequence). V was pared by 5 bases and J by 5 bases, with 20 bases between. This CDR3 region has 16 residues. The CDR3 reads CASSPPAGSGRDTQYF. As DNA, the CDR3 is TGTGCCAGCAGCCCCCCCGCAGGGTCCGGACGAGATACGCAGTATTTT.

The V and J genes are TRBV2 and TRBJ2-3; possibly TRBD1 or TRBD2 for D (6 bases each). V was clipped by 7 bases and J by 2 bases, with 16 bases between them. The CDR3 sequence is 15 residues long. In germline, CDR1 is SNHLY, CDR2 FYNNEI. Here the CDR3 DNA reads TGTGCCAGCATGGAAGTCGGGGGCCCCACAGATACGCAGTATTTT. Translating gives CASMEVGGPTDTQYF.

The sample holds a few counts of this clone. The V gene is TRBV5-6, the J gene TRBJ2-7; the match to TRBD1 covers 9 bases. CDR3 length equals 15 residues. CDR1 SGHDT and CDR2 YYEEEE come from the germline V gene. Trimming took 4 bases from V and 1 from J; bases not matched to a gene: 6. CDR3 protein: CASSPRGTGSYEQYF. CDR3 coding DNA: TGTGCCAGCAGCCCCCGTGGGACAGGGTCCTACGAGCAGTACTTC. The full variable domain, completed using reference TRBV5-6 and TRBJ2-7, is DAGVTQSPTHLIKTRGQQVTLRCSPKSGHDTVSWYQQALGQGPQFIFQYYEEEERQRGNFPDRFSGHQFPNYSSELNVNALLLGDSALYLCASSPRGTGSYEQYFGPGTRLTVT.

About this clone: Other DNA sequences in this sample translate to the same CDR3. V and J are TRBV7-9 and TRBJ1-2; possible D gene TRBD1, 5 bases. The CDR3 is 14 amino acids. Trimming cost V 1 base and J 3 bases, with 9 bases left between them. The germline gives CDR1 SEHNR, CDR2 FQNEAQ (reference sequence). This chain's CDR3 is CASSLGGGYYGYTF. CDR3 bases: TGTGCCAGCAGCTTAGGGGGCGGGTACTATGGCTACACCTTC.

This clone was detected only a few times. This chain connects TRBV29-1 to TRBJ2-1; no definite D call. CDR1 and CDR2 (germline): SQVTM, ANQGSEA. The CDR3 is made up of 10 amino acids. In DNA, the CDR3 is TGCACCGTGTCGGACAATGAGCAGTTCTTC. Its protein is CTVSDNEQFF.

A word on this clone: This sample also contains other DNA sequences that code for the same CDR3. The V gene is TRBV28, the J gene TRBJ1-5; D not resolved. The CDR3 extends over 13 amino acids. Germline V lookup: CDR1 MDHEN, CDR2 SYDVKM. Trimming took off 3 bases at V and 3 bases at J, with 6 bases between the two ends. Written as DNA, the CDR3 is TGTGCCAGCAGTTTGGGGATCAATCAGCCCCAGCATTTT. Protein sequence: CASSLGINQPQHF.

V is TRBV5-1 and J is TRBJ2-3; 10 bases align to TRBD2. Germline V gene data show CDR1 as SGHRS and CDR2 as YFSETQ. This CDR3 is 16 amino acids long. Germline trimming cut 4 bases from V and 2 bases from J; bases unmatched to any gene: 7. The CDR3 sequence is CASSALGLADTDTQYF. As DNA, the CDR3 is TGCGCCAGCAGCGCGCTTGGACTAGCGGACACAGATACGCAGTATTTT.

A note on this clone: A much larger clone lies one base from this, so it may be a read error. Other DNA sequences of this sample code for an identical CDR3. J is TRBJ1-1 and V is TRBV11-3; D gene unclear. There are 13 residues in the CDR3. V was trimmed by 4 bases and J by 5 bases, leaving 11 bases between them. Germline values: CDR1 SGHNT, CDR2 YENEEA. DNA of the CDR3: TGTGCCAGCAGCTCGGAATTCAATACTGAAGCTTTCTTT. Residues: CASSSEFNTEAFF.

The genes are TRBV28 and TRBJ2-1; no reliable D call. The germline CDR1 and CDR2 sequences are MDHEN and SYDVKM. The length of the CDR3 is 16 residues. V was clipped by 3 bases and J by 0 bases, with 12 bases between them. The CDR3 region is CASSLMTWYSYNEQFF. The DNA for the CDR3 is TGTGCCAGCAGTTTGATGACGTGGTACTCCTACAATGAGCAGTTCTTC. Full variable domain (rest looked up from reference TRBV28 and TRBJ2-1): DVKVTQSSRYLVKRTGEKVFLECVQDMDHENMFWYRQDPGLGLRLIYFSYDVKMKEKGDIPEGYSVSREKKERFSLILESASTNQTSMYLCASSLMTWYSYNEQFFGPGTRLTVL.

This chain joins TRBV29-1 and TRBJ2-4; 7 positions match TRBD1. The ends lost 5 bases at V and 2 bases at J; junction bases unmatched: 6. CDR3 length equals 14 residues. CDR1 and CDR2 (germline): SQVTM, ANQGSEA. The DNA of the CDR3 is TGCAGCGTTCGGGTGACAGGGTCCAAAAACATTCAGTACTTC. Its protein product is CSVRVTGSKNIQYF.

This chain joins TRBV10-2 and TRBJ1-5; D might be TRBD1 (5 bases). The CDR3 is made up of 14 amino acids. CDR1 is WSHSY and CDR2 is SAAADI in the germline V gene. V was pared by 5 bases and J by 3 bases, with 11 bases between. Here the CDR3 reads CASSMRGLNQPQHF. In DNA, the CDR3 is TGCGCCAGCAGTATGAGGGGTCTCAATCAGCCCCAGCATTTT.

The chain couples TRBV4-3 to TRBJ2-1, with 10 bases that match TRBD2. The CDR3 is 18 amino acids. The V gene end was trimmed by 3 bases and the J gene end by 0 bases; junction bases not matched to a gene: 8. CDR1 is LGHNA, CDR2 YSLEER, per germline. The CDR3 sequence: CASSQGGLAESSYNEQFF. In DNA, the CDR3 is TGCGCCAGCAGCCAGGGCGGACTAGCGGAGAGCTCCTACAATGAGCAGTTCTTC.

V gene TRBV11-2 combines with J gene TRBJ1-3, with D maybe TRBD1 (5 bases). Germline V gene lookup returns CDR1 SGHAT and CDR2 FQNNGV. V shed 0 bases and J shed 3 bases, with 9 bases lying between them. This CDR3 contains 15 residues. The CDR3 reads CASSLERGSGNTIYF. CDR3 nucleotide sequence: TGTGCCAGCAGCTTAGAAAGGGGAAGTGGAAACACCATATATTTT.

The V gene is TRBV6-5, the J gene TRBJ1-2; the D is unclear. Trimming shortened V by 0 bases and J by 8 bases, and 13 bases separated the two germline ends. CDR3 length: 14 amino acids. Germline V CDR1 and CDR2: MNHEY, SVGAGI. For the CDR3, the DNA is TGTGCCAGCAGTTACTCGTGGTCTCCCGAGGGCTACACCTTC. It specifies CASSYSWSPEGYTF.

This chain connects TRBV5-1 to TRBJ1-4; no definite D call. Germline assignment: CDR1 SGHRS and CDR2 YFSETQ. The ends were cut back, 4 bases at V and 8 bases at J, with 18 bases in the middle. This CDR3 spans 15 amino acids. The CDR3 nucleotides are TGCGCCAGCAGCCCCCTAGGTAACGAAGCAGAAAAACTGTTTTTT. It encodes CASSPLGNEAEKLFF.